A single sample is the source of the 9 T cell receptor beta chains below, sequenced in a study of STAT5B mutations in CD4+ large granular lymphocyte leukemia. Libraries were prepared by immunoSEQ multiplex PCR; TCRdb keeps only in-frame clonotypes and omits some of them. Here the sample spans approximately 39,000 clones, roughly 85% being singletons. The sample consisted of CD4+ T cells from blood buffy coats. These receptors were obtained from a human donor in good health.

The CDR3 coding sequence is TGTGCCAGCAGCCCTAGGGCCATTTCGCCCGGGGAGCTGTTTTTT. It specifies CASSPRAISPGELFF. The chain joins TRBV9 to TRBJ2-2, with no clear D. Germline assignment: CDR1 SGDLS and CDR2 YYNGEE. The CDR3 is 15 residues long. V lost 4 bases, J lost 6 bases, and 16 bases lay in between.

The chain uses TRBV7-2 and TRBJ2-2; a possible D gene is TRBD1 (6 bases). In germline, CDR1 is SGHTA, CDR2 FQGNSA. Trimming left V 3 bases short and J 0 bases short, with 8 bases between. CDR3 length: 15 residues. This chain's CDR3 is CASSFRQANTGELFF. The CDR3 DNA reads as TGTGCCAGCAGCTTCAGACAGGCGAACACCGGGGAGCTGTTTTTT.

This chain joins TRBV7-3 and TRBJ2-3; D remains ambiguous. The CDR3 is 15 amino acids. The germline gives CDR1 SGHTA, CDR2 FQGTGA. The V end lost 0 bases, the J end lost 3 bases, and 10 bases lay between the germline ends. Written as DNA, the CDR3 is TGTGCCAGCAGCTTAACGATTCAACCGACAGATACGCAGTATTTT. As protein: CASSLTIQPTDTQYF. The full variable domain, completed using reference TRBV7-3 and TRBJ2-3, is GAGVSQTPSNKVTEKGKYVELRCDPISGHTALYWYRQSLGQGPEFLIYFQGTGAADDSGLPNDRFFAVRPEGSVSTLKIQRTERGDSAVYLCASSLTIQPTDTQYFGPGTRLTVL.

A word on this clone: An end of the junction differs from the germline gene, which may be a read error. The chain uses TRBV19 and TRBJ2-2, with a tentative D call TRBD1 (6 bases). Looked up from germline, CDR1 is LNHDA and CDR2 is SQIVND (reference sequence). The CDR3 consists of 15 residues. Here the CDR3 reads CASRIGGSNTGELFF. The CDR3 coding sequence is TGTGCCAGTAGAATAGGGGGTTCGAACACCGGGGAGCTGTTTTTT.

The CDR3 loop reads CASSIIQEETQYF. CDR3 DNA: TGTGCCAGTAGTATTATCCAGGAAGAGACCCAGTACTTC. This chain connects TRBV19 to TRBJ2-5; D remains ambiguous. Trimming removed 3 bases from V and 3 bases from J, with 8 bases in between. Germline values: CDR1 LNHDA, CDR2 SQIVND (reference sequence). The CDR3 is made up of 13 amino acids.

The chain recombines TRBV11-2 with TRBJ1-3, with D uncertain. Trimming pared 6 bases from V and 3 bases from J, leaving 15 bases between. Germline CDR1 and CDR2: SGHAT and FQNNGV. The length of the CDR3 is 15 residues. The CDR3 DNA reads as TGTGCCAGCAGAGGGCTAAGGACGCTTGGAAACACCATATATTTT. It translates to CASRGLRTLGNTIYF.

V is TRBV10-2 and J is TRBJ2-1; 9 bases map to TRBD1. The germline CDR1 and CDR2 sequences are WSHSY and SAAADI. CDR3 length: 15 amino acids. Trimming at V came to 6 bases and at J to 6 bases, leaving 9 bases not matched to a gene. CDR3 loop: CASRDRGIKSNEQFF. For the CDR3, the DNA is TGCGCCAGCAGGGACAGGGGAATCAAAAGCAATGAGCAGTTCTTC.

The V and J genes are TRBV7-2 and TRBJ2-7; 9 nucleotides line up with TRBD1. The CDR3 covers 13 residues. Trimming at V came to 4 bases and at J to 5 bases, leaving 3 bases not matched to a gene. Germline loops: CDR1 SGHTA, CDR2 FQGNSA. The CDR3 nucleotides read TGTGCCAGCAGCTCGGACAGGGGAAACGAGCAGTACTTC. Translation gives CASSSDRGNEQYF.

The CDR3 DNA reads TGCGCCAGCAGCTTGGTCGCAGGAGCGAACACTGAAGCTTTCTTT. It yields the protein CASSLVAGANTEAFF. V and J are TRBV5-1 and TRBJ1-1; D remains unclear. The germline V gene encodes CDR1 SGHRS and CDR2 YFSETQ. The CDR3 is made up of 15 amino acids. The V end was cut by 0 bases, the J end by 1 base, with 10 bases between.